This T cell receptor beta chain was recovered during a study of T cells after somatic rescue of genetic block. V was clipped by 1 base and J by 6 bases, with 16 bases between them. CDR1 is SGHDT, CDR2 YYEEEE, per germline. This CDR3 region has 15 residues. Repertoires were generated with immunoSEQ multiplex PCR, while TCRdb's copy carries only in-frame clones and drops some. The sample yields fewer than 150,000 clones, about nine tenths seen once. This clone was counted once. The gene calls are TRBV5-6 and TRBJ1-1; D is unclear. The sequencing sample was made of peripheral blood mononuclear cells (PBMCs). The clonotype originates from a woman aged 18-30 years. The CDR3 sequence: CASSLNGAAGAEAFF. For the CDR3, the DNA is TGTGCCAGCAGCTTGAATGGCGCGGCCGGGGCTGAAGCTTTCTTT.